Below are 21 T cell receptor beta chains sequenced from a single sample in a study of T cell clonotyping in hematopoietic cell transplantation. Produced via immunoSEQ multiplex PCR; TCRdb's table is partial and in-frame only. This sample yields tens of thousands of clones, of which 94% are seen a single time; about 0.8% belongs to the top ten. Sequenced sample: peripheral blood mononuclear cells. The receptor source for this set is a woman aged 50 to 60 in good health. Some clones in this sample may be carry-over from other donors' samples.

The V call is TRBV5-4, the J call TRBJ1-4; D may be TRBD1 (6 bases). CDR1 and CDR2 from the germline V gene are SGHNT and YYREEE (reference sequence). The CDR3 length is 17 residues. The V end was cut by 4 bases, the J end by 5 bases, with 21 bases between. The CDR3 region is CASSLGQGGPENEKLFF. CDR3 DNA: TGTGCCAGCAGCCTGGGCCAAGGGGGGCCCGAAAATGAAAAACTGTTTTTT.

The chain links TRBV6-5 to TRBJ1-2, with 7 bases fitting TRBD1. Germline V gene data show CDR1 as MNHEY and CDR2 as SVGAGI. The CDR3 has 13 residues. Losses at the gene ends were 4 bases for V and 7 bases for J; bases not matched to a gene: 6. This chain's CDR3 is CASSFRGASGYTF. In nucleotides, the CDR3 is TGTGCCAGCAGTTTCAGGGGGGCAAGTGGCTACACCTTC.

The V and J genes are TRBV5-6 and TRBJ1-3; the match to TRBD1 covers 8 bases. Germline V CDR1 and CDR2: SGHDT, YYEEEE. This CDR3 region has 16 residues. V trimming: 3 bases; J trimming: 0 bases; junction bases outside the gene matches: 5. The CDR3 DNA reads as TGTGCCAGCAGCTACCGACAGGGGCTCTCTGGAAACACCATATATTTT. Residues: CASSYRQGLSGNTIYF. The full variable domain, with the rest looked up from reference TRBV5-6 and TRBJ1-3, is DAGVTQSPTHLIKTRGQQVTLRCSPKSGHDTVSWYQQALGQGPQFIFQYYEEEERQRGNFPDRFSGHQFPNYSSELNVNALLLGDSALYLCASSYRQGLSGNTIYFGEGSWLTVV.

V gene TRBV11-3 combines with J gene TRBJ2-6; possibly TRBD2 for D (6 bases). The CDR3 has 17 amino acids. V lost 1 base and J 2 bases, leaving 12 bases between the germline ends. CDR1 and CDR2 (germline): SGHNT, YENEEA. In nucleotides, the CDR3 is TGTGCCAGCAGCTTAGGAGGGTCGGGGGCTGGGGCCAACGTCCTGACTTTC. As protein: CASSLGGSGAGANVLTF. Full variable domain (missing parts from reference TRBV11-3 and TRBJ2-6): EAGVVQSPRYKIIEKKQPVAFWCNPISGHNTLYWYLQNLGQGPELLIRYENEEAVDDSQLPKDRFSAERLKGVDSTLKIQPAELGDSAVYLCASSLGGSGAGANVLTFGAGSRLTVL.

The chain has TRBV7-9 and TRBJ1-1, with TRBD1 as a possible D gene (5 bases). V dropped 4 bases and J dropped 5 bases, with 11 bases sitting between them. Germline V gene data show CDR1 as SEHNR and CDR2 as FQNEAQ (reference sequence). CDR3 length: 13 residues. The CDR3 reads CASSWGEGTEAFF. The CDR3 nucleotides are TGTGCCAGCAGCTGGGGGGAGGGAACTGAAGCTTTCTTT.

The rearrangement uses TRBV5-1 and TRBJ2-5; 12 bases align to TRBD2. Losses at the gene ends were 0 bases for V and 4 bases for J; bases not matched to a gene: 4. Germline lookup yields CDR1 SGHRS and CDR2 YFSETQ. This CDR3 spans 16 amino acids. CDR3 DNA: TGCGCCAGCAGCTTGGGACTAGCGGGGGTTGGAGAGACCCAGTACTTC. Translating it yields CASSLGLAGVGETQYF.

This rearrangement joins TRBV2 to TRBJ2-2; 7 bases are shared with TRBD1. Germline assignment: CDR1 SNHLY and CDR2 FYNNEI. The V and J ends lost 3 bases and 2 bases, in that order; junction bases with no gene match: 3. The CDR3 totals 15 residues. DNA for the CDR3: TGTGCCAGCAGTGAGTGGACAGGCAACACCGGGGAGCTGTTTTTT. Encoded protein: CASSEWTGNTGELFF.

The chain carries TRBV5-1 and TRBJ2-2; D remains ambiguous. The CDR3 is made up of 13 amino acids. Trimming left V 0 bases short and J 4 bases short, with 4 bases between. Germline V gene data show CDR1 as SGHRS and CDR2 as YFSETQ. The CDR3, as DNA: TGCGCCAGCAGCTTGGCCGTCACCGGGGAGCTGTTTTTT. Translation gives CASSLAVTGELFF.

The chain joins TRBV5-8 to TRBJ1-5; TRBD1 agrees at 8 bases. V trimming: 2 bases; J trimming: 2 bases; junction bases outside the gene matches: 6. The germline CDR1 and CDR2 sequences are SGHTS and YDEGEE. The CDR3 length is 16 residues. The CDR3 DNA reads TGTGCCAGCAGCTTAAAACAGGGGGTTGGCAATCAGCCCCAGCATTTT. The encoded protein is CASSLKQGVGNQPQHF.

The V and J genes are TRBV19 and TRBJ1-5; maybe TRBD1 (6 bases). The V and J ends lost 7 bases and 1 base respectively, with 14 bases between them. The CDR3 sequence is 15 residues long. In germline, CDR1 is LNHDA, CDR2 SQIVND (reference sequence). The CDR3 DNA reads TGTGCCAGTAATGTTGCCAGGGGCAGCAATCAGCCCCAGCATTTT. Translated: CASNVARGSNQPQHF.

CDR3 DNA sequence: TGTGCCAGCAGCGTAGGGGCAGGAGGGTCTAACTATGGCTACACCTTC. Amino acid sequence: CASSVGAGGSNYGYTF. The rearrangement links TRBV9 to TRBJ1-2; D is ambiguous. V lost 0 bases to trimming and J lost 0 bases, with 12 bases between them. The CDR3 spans 16 residues. Germline CDR1 reads SGDLS; CDR2 reads YYNGEE.

The chain employs TRBV2 and TRBJ1-1; D remains ambiguous. Trimming shortened V by 5 bases and J by 2 bases, and 6 bases separated the two germline ends. CDR1 and CDR2 from the germline V gene are SNHLY and FYNNEI. CDR3 length equals 12 residues. In DNA, the CDR3 is TGTGCCAGCAGTCTGACAAACACTGAAGCTTTCTTT. This sequence encodes CASSLTNTEAFF.

The chain is built from TRBV2 and TRBJ2-2, with TRBD1 as a possible D gene (5 bases). V lost 6 bases and J lost 1, with 9 bases in between. Per germline, CDR1 SNHLY and CDR2 FYNNEI. This CDR3 is built from 14 residues. CDR3 nucleotide sequence: TGTGCCAGCAGGCCGACAGAGAACACCGGGGAGCTGTTTTTT. Translation gives CASRPTENTGELFF.

This clone appeared once. The rearrangement links TRBV4-2 to TRBJ1-5; D not resolved. This CDR3 is built from 15 residues. Germline V gives CDR1 LGHNA, CDR2 YNFKEQ. Trimming pared 4 bases from V and 2 bases from J, leaving 12 bases between. CDR3 residues: CASSREGSGNQPQHF. The CDR3 DNA reads TGTGCCAGCAGCCGCGAGGGATCAGGCAATCAGCCCCAGCATTTT.

V and J are TRBV7-2 and TRBJ2-2; the D call may be TRBD1 or TRBD2 (5 bases each). V dropped 0 bases and J dropped 0 bases, with 11 bases sitting between them. The germline gives CDR1 SGHTA, CDR2 FQGNSA. The length of the CDR3 is 17 residues. For the CDR3, the DNA is TGTGCCAGCAGCTTAGCCCCTCTGGGGGCGAACACCGGGGAGCTGTTTTTT. It encodes CASSLAPLGANTGELFF.

The CDR3 nucleotides read TGCGCCAGCAGCTTATTAGATGGCTCTGGGGCCAACGTCCTGACTTTC. Encoded protein: CASSLLDGSGANVLTF. The chain links TRBV5-1 to TRBJ2-6; no firm D call. V was pared by 2 bases and J by 0 bases, with 9 bases between. Germline lookup yields CDR1 SGHRS and CDR2 YFSETQ. This CDR3 contains 16 residues.

The chain carries TRBV7-9 and TRBJ2-2, with D unclear. The CDR3 is made up of 14 amino acids. The germline V gene has CDR1 SEHNR and CDR2 FQNEAQ (reference sequence). V lost 6 bases and J lost 0, with 8 bases in between. The CDR3 reads CASSLLPNTGELFF. Here the CDR3 DNA reads TGTGCCAGCAGTTTGCTCCCGAACACCGGGGAGCTGTTTTTT.

The V call is TRBV7-3, the J call TRBJ1-6; maybe TRBD1 (5 bases). Germline CDR1 is SGHTA and CDR2 is FQGTGA. CDR3 length equals 14 residues. V dropped 5 bases and J dropped 6 bases, with 11 bases sitting between them. The CDR3 spells CASSTGLINSPLHF. CDR3 in DNA: TGTGCCAGCAGCACGGGACTGATTAATTCACCCCTCCACTTT.

V and J are TRBV5-1 and TRBJ1-1, with 7 bases that match TRBD1. Germline V lookup: CDR1 SGHRS, CDR2 YFSETQ. The V segment lost 4 bases and the J segment 3 bases; nucleotides outside the gene matches: 6. The CDR3 has 14 amino acids. The CDR3 nucleotides are TGCGCCAGCAGCCGGGACAGTCAATACACTGAAGCTTTCTTT. Translation: CASSRDSQYTEAFF.

J is TRBJ1-2 and V is TRBV6-4, with 7 nucleotides matching TRBD1. From germline, CDR1 is MRHNA and CDR2 SNTAGT. With 0 bases clipped from V and 8 bases from J, the junction kept 9 bases outside the gene matches. The CDR3 loop spans 15 amino acids. As DNA, the CDR3 is TGTGCCAGCAGTGACTCCAGCAACTTAGGGGGCGGCTACACCTTC. Protein product: CASSDSSNLGGGYTF.

The chain joins TRBV5-1 to TRBJ1-6; D uncertain. Germline V lookup: CDR1 SGHRS, CDR2 YFSETQ. The CDR3 extends over 15 amino acids. V gave up 0 bases and J gave up 7 bases, with 11 bases separating them. CDR3 protein: CASSLAWGVNSPLHF. As DNA, the CDR3 is TGCGCCAGCAGCTTGGCTTGGGGAGTAAATTCACCCCTCCACTTT. The whole variable domain, filled in from reference TRBV5-1 and TRBJ1-6, reads KAGVTQTPRYLIKTRGQQVTLSCSPISGHRSVSWYQQTPGQGLQFLFEYFSETQRNKGNFPGRFSGRQFSNSRSEMNVSTLELGDSALYLCASSLAWGVNSPLHFGNGTRLTVT.